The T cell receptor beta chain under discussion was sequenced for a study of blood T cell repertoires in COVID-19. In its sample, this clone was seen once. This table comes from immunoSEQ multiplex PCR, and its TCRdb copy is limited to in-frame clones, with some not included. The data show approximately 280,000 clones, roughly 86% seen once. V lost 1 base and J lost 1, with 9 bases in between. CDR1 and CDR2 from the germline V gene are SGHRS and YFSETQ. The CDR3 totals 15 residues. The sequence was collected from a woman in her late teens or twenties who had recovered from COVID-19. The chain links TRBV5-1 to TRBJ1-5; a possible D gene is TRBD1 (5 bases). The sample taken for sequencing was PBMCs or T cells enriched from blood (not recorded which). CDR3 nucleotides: TGCGCCAGCAGCTTGTCCTGGGGCAGCAATCAGCCCCAGCATTTT. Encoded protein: CASSLSWGSNQPQHF.